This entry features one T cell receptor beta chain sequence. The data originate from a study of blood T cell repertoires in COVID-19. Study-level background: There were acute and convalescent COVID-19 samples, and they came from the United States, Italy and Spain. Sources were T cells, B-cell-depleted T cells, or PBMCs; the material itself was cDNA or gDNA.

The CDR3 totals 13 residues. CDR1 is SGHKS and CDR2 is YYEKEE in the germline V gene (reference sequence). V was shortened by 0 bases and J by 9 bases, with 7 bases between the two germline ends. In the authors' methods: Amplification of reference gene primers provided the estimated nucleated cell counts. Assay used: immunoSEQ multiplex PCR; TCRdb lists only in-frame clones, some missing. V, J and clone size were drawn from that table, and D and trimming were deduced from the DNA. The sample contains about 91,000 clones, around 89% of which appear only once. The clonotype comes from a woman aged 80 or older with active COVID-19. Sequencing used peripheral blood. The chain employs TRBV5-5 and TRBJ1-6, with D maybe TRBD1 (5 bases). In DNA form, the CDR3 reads TGTGCCAGCAGCTTGGTGGGGGGTTCACCCCTCCACTTT. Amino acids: CASSLVGGSPLHF. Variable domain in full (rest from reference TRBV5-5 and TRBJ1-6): DAGVTQSPTHLIKTRGQQVTLRCSPISGHKSVSWYQQVLGQGPQFIFQYYEKEERGRGNFPDRFSARQFPNYSSELNVNALLLGDSALYLCASSLVGGSPLHFGNGTRLTVT.